The 3 T cell receptor beta chains below were found in one sample sequenced in a study of blood T cell repertoires in COVID-19. Measured with immunoSEQ multiplex PCR; TCRdb has only the in-frame clones, and not every one. The sample consists of 70,000 to 95,000 clones, approximately 92% of them appearing once. The sample consisted of peripheral blood. The receptors here all came from a woman aged 60-75 years with active COVID-19.

The chain is built from TRBV7-8 and TRBJ2-7; D not certain. In germline, CDR1 is SGHVS, CDR2 FQNEAQ. V lost 2 bases, J lost 1 base, and 9 bases lay in between. The CDR3 extends over 14 amino acids. CDR3 DNA sequence: TGTGCCAGCAGCTTAAACCACAAGTCCTACGAGCAGTACTTC. Amino acids: CASSLNHKSYEQYF. Drawing the rest from reference TRBV7-8 and TRBJ2-7, the complete variable domain is GAGVSQSPRYKVAKRGQDVALRCDPISGHVSLFWYQQALGQGPEFLTYFQNEAQLDKSGLPSDRFFAERPEGSVSTLKIQRTQQEDSAVYLCASSLNHKSYEQYFGPGTRLTVT.

The V gene is TRBV18, the J gene TRBJ1-4; D may be TRBD1 (6 bases). Per germline, CDR1 KGHSH and CDR2 LQKENI. Deletions cut 3 bases from V and 4 bases from J, with 15 bases between. CDR3 length: 16 residues. CDR3 loop: CASSPPGRGVNEKLFF. CDR3 bases: TGTGCCAGCTCACCCCCAGGGAGGGGGGTTAATGAAAAACTGTTTTTT. Variable domain in full (rest from reference TRBV18 and TRBJ1-4): NAGVMQNPRHLVRRRGQEARLRCSPMKGHSHVYWYRQLPEEGLKFMVYLQKENIIDESGMPKERFSAEFPKEGPSILRIQQVVRGDSAAYFCASSPPGRGVNEKLFFGSGTQLSVL.

Here the CDR3 DNA reads TGTGCCTGGAGTAAACAGGGGGCAGCGAGTAATGAAAAACTGTTTTTT. Its translation is CAWSKQGAASNEKLFF. The V and J genes are TRBV30 and TRBJ1-4, with 9 bases fitting TRBD1. J gave up 4 bases and V 2 bases, and 8 bases lay outside the gene matches. Germline CDR1 is GTSNPN and CDR2 is SVGIG (reference sequence). The CDR3 spans 16 residues.